This T cell receptor (beta chain) came from a study of blood T cells in healthy people across ages. Study context: When template switching was applied, about one barcoded beta molecule was captured per two T cells. Study-level findings and limits: Fewer expanded clones and more diversity marked long-lived versus aged donors.

Concerning this clonotype: Its antigen is still unknown.

For the second PCR, which ran for 7 to 11 cycles, a sample-barcoded 5' primer and a J-beta primer mix were used. TCRdb independently ran MiXCR on the 5' RACE reads; one entry per CDR3 protein. The data show some 760,000 distinct CDR3 sequences, approximately 25% seen once. The germline CDR1 and CDR2 sequences are SQVTM and ANQGSEA. CDR3 length: 14 residues. Trimming took 6 bases from V and 3 from J; bases not matched to a gene: 10. Separately, the same data were catalogued under a study of T cells of mothers and their children. From that study: Over 8 million reads per mother and about 3 million per child were obtained.

This chain links TRBV29-1 with TRBJ1-2; 7 nucleotides line up with TRBD1. Source material: blood. The source of this sequence is a boy aged 10-17 years in good health. The CDR3 sequence is CSVPLDGTDYGYTF. DNA for the CDR3: TGCAGCGTGCCACTGGACGGGACAGACTATGGCTACACCTTC.